These T cell receptor beta chains were read from a single sample in a study of cytomegalovirus exposure and HLA in healthy donors. Sequencing used immunoSEQ multiplex PCR; TCRdb keeps in-frame clones, though not all of them. The sample gives some 130,000 clones, approximately 77% of which show up once; about 1.5% is in the top ten. The sequencing input was PBMCs. The source of these receptors is a woman aged 40-49 years in good health and CMV-seronegative. Both conserved end residues are part of each CDR3. Each record gives: J gene, V gene, clone size, D gene, CDR3 protein, CDR3 DNA. The D gene is left open where the match is weak. Clone size is shown for a subset of rows, as once, few, many or a class of expanded clone.

TRBJ1-3	TRBV5-1	-	-	CASRNGQGNTIYF	TGCGCCAGCAGAAACGGACAGGGAAACACCATATATTTT
TRBJ2-2	TRBV18	-	-	CASSPLAGSNTGELFF	TGTGCCAGCTCACCTCTCGCCGGGTCGAACACCGGGGAGCTGTTTTTT
TRBJ1-1	TRBV10-3	-	-	CAIKDRGEQNTEAFF	TGTGCCATCAAGGACCGTGGGGAGCAGAACACTGAAGCTTTCTTT
TRBJ1-4	TRBV30	once	-	CAWSPSHRVEKLFF	TGTGCCTGGAGTCCCTCCCACAGGGTTGAAAAACTGTTTTTT
TRBJ1-2	TRBV5-1	-	-	CASSLAGGNYGYTF	TGCGCCAGCAGCTTGGCCGGGGGGAACTATGGCTACACCTTC
TRBJ1-1	TRBV4-2	-	-	CASSPGNMNTEAFF	TGTGCCAGCAGCCCGGGAAATATGAACACTGAAGCTTTCTTT
TRBJ2-1	TRBV2	-	-	CASSLTEPSSYNEQFF	TGTGCCAGCAGCTTGACAGAGCCGAGCTCCTACAATGAGCAGTTCTTC
TRBJ1-1	TRBV5-1	-	TRBD1	CASSLGPSDRGEAFF	TGCGCCAGCAGCTTGGGGCCGTCAGACAGGGGAGAGGCTTTCTTT
TRBJ1-2	TRBV19	few	-	CASNPRWAGTYDGYTF	TGTGCCAGTAACCCCCGGTGGGCAGGAACCTATGATGGCTACACCTTC
TRBJ2-5	TRBV5-4	-	-	CASSLSWAGETQYF	TGTGCCAGCAGCTTGAGCTGGGCGGGAGAGACCCAGTACTTC
TRBJ1-2	TRBV6-5	few	-	CASSSTGKDGYTF	TGTGCCAGCAGTTCTACAGGGAAGGATGGCTACACCTTC
TRBJ2-3	TRBV15	-	-	CATSRGPPQRDTQYF	TGTGCCACCAGCAGAGGGCCCCCCCAGCGAGATACGCAGTATTTT
TRBJ2-2	TRBV29-1	-	TRBD2	CSVEGRGGRGELFF	TGCAGCGTTGAAGGACGGGGGGGCAGAGGGGAGCTGTTTTTT
TRBJ2-1	TRBV9	-	-	CASSARGGPEYNEQFF	TGTGCCAGCAGCGCCCGCGGGGGCCCGGAGTACAATGAGCAGTTCTTC
TRBJ2-4	TRBV2	-	-	CASSEIRVGNIQYF	TGTGCCAGCAGTGAAATCCGGGTTGGAAACATTCAGTACTTC
TRBJ2-5	TRBV5-1	-	TRBD2	CASSHRLAGGQETQYF	TGCGCCAGCAGCCACCGACTAGCGGGGGGGCAAGAGACCCAGTACTTC
TRBJ1-1	TRBV13	-	-	CAAEEFRTRGAFF	TGTGCCGCCGAGGAGTTTAGGACAAGAGGAGCTTTCTTT
TRBJ2-7	TRBV27	-	TRBD1	CASSDMDRLGEQYF	TGTGCCAGCAGTGATATGGACAGGTTGGGCGAGCAGTACTTC
TRBJ1-3	TRBV4-3	-	TRBD1	CASSQDLDRESGNTIYF	TGCGCCAGCAGCCAAGATTTGGACAGGGAGTCGGGAAACACCATATATTTT
TRBJ1-1	TRBV10-3	-	-	CATTGGVNTEAFF	TGTGCCACCACGGGGGGTGTAAACACTGAAGCTTTCTTT
TRBJ1-5	TRBV5-6	-	-	CASSLAGNQPQHF	TGTGCCAGCAGCTTGGCAGGCAATCAGCCCCAGCATTTT
TRBJ1-4	TRBV5-8	-	-	CASSLRTEKLFF	TGTGCCAGCAGCTTACGGACAGAAAAACTGTTTTTT